The source of this T cell receptor (beta chain) is a study of blood T cell repertoires in COVID-19. Study at large: The United States, Italy and Spain were the sources of the acute and convalescent COVID-19 samples. Nucleic acid was either cDNA or gDNA, and it came from T cells, B-cell-depleted T cells, or PBMCs.

CDR3 length: 14 amino acids. With 4 bases clipped from V and 7 bases from J, the junction kept 5 bases outside the gene matches. Germline CDR1 SGHRS, CDR2 YFSETQ. Using immunoSEQ multiplex PCR, the repertoire was profiled, and TCRdb retains in-frame clones only, with some absent. This table holds 350,000 to 450,000 clones, approximately 89% found once. Enrolled through a virtual design, the participants were between 18 and 89 years of age and came from about two dozen US areas. The sample was PBMCs or T cells enriched from blood (not recorded which). The source of this sequence is a man aged 35-49 years in a cohort exposed to, infected with or recovered from COVID-19 (not recorded which). J is TRBJ1-4 and V is TRBV5-1; 9 bases line up with TRBD1. The CDR3 coding sequence is TGCGCCAGCAGCAGGGACAGGGATGGTGAAAAACTGTTTTTT. It is translated as CASSRDRDGEKLFF.